This TCR beta chain appears in the sequencing data of a study of a mutant IDH1 vaccine in newly diagnosed glioma. Study-level background: Those enrolled had earlier been treated with radiotherapy, temozolomide, or both, mostly both.

Profiled with immunoSEQ multiplex PCR; TCRdb holds only in-frame clones, not every one. The sample records some 38,000 clones, just under 95% being singletons. Germline V gene sequence: CDR1 SGHAT, CDR2 FQNNGV. Trimming cost V 8 bases and J 4 bases; bases outside gene matches: 14. The CDR3 totals 15 residues. The time point is: baseline, week 1 (first vaccination visit). Treatment in this sample: pre-vaccination baseline after standard-of-care therapy. This sequence originates from a man in his late teens or twenties with glioma. This specimen was PBMCs, taken from a glioma patient treated with radiotherapy, temozolomide or both. This sequence joins TRBV11-2 and TRBJ2-7; 7 nucleotides match TRBD1. The DNA for the CDR3 is TGTGCCAGCGGGACCCTGACAGGGCGGAGGTACGAGCAGTACTTC. This codes for CASGTLTGRRYEQYF.